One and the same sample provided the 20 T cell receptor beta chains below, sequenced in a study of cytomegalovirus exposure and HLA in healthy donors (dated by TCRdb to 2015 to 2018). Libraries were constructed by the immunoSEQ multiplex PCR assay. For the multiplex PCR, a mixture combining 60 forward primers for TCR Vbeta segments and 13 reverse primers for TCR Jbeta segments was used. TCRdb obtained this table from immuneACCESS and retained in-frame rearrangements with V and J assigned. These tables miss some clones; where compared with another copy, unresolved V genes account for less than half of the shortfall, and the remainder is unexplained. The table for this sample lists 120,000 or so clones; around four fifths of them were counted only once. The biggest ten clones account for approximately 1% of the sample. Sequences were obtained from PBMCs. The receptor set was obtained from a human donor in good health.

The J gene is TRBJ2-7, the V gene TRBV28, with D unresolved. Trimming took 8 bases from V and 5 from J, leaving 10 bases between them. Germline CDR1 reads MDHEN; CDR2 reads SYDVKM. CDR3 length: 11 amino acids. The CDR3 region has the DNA TGTGCCAGCGATGACTTTCACGAGCAGTACTTC. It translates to CASDDFHEQYF.

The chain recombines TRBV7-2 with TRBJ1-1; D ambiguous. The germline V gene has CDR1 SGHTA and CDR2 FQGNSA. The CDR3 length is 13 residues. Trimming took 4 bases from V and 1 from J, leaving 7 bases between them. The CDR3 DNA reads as TGTGCCAGCAGCTACCAGAAGAACACTGAAGCTTTCTTT. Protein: CASSYQKNTEAFF. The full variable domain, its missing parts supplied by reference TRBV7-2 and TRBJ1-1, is GAGVSQSPSNKVTEKGKDVELRCDPISGHTALYWYRQSLGQGLEFLIYFQGNSAPDKSGLPSDRFSAERTGGSVSTLTIQRTQQEDSAVYLCASSYQKNTEAFFGQGTRLTVV.

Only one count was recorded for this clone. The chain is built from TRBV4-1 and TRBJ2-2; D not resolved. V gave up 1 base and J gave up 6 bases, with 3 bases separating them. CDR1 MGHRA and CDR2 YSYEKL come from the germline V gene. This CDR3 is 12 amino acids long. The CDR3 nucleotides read TGCGCCAGCAGCCAAGCCGCCGGGGAGCTGTTTTTT. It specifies CASSQAAGELFF.

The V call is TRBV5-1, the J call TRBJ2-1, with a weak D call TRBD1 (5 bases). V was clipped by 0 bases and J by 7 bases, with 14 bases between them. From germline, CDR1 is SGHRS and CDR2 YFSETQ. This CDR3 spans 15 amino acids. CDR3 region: CASSLVQGRWNEQFF. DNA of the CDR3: TGCGCCAGCAGCTTGGTGCAGGGTAGGTGGAATGAGCAGTTCTTC.

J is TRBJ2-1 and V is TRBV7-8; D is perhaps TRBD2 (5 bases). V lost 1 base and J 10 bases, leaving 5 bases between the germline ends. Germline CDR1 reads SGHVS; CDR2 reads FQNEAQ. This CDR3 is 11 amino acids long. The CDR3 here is CASSLGEEQFF. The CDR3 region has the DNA TGTGCCAGCAGCTTAGGGGAGGAGCAGTTCTTC.

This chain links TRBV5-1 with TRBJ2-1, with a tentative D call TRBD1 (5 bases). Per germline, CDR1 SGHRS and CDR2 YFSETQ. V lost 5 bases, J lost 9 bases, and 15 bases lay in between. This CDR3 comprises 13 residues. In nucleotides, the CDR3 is TGCGCCAGCAGTCCACAAGGGGATGGTGAGCAGTTCTTC. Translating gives CASSPQGDGEQFF.

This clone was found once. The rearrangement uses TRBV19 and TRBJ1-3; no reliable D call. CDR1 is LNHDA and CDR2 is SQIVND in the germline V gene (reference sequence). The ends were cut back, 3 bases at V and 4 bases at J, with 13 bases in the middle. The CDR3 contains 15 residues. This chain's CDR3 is CASSMRSVRGNTIYF. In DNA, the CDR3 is TGTGCCAGTAGTATGAGGTCGGTCCGGGGAAACACCATATATTTT.

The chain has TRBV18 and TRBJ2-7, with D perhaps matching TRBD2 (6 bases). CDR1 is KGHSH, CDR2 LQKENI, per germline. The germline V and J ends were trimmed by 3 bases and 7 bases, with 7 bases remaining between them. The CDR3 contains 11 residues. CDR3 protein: CASSPGGEQYF. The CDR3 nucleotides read TGTGCCAGCTCACCCGGGGGAGAGCAGTACTTC.

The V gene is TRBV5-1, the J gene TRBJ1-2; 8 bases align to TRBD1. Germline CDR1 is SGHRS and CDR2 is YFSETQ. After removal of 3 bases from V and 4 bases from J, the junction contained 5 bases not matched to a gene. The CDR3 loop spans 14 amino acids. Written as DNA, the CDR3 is TGCGCCAGCAGCTCCGATGACAGGGGCTATGGCTACACCTTC. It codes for CASSSDDRGYGYTF.

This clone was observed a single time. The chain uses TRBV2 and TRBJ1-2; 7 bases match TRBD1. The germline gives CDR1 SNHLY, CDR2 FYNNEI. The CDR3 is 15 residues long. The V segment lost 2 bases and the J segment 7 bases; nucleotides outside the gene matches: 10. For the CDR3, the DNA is TGTGCCAGCAGTGAACTACTCGAGACAGGGAGTGGCTACACCTTC. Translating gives CASSELLETGSGYTF.

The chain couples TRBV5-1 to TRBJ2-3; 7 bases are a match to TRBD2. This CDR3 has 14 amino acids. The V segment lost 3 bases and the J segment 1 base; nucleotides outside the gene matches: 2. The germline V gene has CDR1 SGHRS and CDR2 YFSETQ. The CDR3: CASSWAGGTDTQYF. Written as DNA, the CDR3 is TGCGCCAGCAGCTGGGCGGGGGGCACAGATACGCAGTATTTT.

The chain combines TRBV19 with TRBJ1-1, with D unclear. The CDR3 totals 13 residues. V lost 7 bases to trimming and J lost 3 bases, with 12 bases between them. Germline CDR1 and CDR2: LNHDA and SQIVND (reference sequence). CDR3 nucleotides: TGTGCCAGTACCCCCCCGAGCCACACTGAAGCTTTCTTT. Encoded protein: CASTPPSHTEAFF.

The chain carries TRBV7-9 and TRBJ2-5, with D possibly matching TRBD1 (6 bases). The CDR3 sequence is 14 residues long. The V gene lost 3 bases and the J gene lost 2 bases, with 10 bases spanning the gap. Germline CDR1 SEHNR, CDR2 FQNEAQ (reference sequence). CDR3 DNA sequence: TGTGCCAGCAGCTTTGGGGACAAACAAGAGACCCAGTACTTC. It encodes CASSFGDKQETQYF.

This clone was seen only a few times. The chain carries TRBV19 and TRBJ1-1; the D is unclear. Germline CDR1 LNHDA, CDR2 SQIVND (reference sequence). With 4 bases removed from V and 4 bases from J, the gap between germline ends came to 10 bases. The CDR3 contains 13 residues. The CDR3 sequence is CASSNWESTEAFF. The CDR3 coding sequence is TGTGCCAGTAGTAACTGGGAGTCCACTGAAGCTTTCTTT. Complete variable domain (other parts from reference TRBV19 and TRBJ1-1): DGGITQSPKYLFRKEGQNVTLSCEQNLNHDAMYWYRQDPGQGLRLIYYSQIVNDFQKGDIAEGYSVSREKKESFPLTVTSAQKNPTAFYLCASSNWESTEAFFGQGTRLTVV.

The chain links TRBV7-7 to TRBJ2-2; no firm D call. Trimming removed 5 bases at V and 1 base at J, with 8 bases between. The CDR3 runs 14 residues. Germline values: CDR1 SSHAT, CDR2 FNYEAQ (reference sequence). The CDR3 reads CASSPSVNTGELFF. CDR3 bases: TGTGCCAGCAGCCCATCGGTGAACACCGGGGAGCTGTTTTTT.

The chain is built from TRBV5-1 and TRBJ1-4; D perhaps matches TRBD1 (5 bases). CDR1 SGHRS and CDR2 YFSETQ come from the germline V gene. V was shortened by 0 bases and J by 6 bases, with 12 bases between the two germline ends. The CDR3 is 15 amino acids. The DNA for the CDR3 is TGCGCCAGCAGCTTGGGGGGCAGCTACTATGAAAAACTGTTTTTT. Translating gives CASSLGGSYYEKLFF.

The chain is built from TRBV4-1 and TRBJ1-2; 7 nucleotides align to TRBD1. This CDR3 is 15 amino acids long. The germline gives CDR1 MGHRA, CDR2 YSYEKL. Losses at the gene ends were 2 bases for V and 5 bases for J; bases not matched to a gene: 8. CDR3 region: CASSQLMGQRYGYTF. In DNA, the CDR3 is TGCGCCAGCAGCCAACTTATGGGACAGCGGTATGGCTACACCTTC.

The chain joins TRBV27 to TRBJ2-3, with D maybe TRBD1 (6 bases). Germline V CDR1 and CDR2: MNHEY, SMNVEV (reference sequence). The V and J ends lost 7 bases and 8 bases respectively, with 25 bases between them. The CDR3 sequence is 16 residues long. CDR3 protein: CASKIPGAGAGGTQYF. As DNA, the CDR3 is TGTGCCAGCAAGATCCCAGGAGCAGGGGCCGGAGGTACGCAGTATTTT.

The CDR3 loop is CASSLENSPLHF. The CDR3 coding sequence is TGTGCCAGCAGCTTAGAGAATTCACCCCTCCACTTT. The rearrangement links TRBV27 to TRBJ1-6; D uncertain. CDR3 size: 12 residues. CDR1 is MNHEY and CDR2 is SMNVEV in the germline V gene (reference sequence). V gave up 6 bases and J gave up 7 bases, with 7 bases separating them.

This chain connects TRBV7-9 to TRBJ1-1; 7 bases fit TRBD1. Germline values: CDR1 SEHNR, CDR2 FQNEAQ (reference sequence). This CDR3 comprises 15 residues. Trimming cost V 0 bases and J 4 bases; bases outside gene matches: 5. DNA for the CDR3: TGTGCCAGCAGCTTAGCCAGGGGGAGGACCACTGAAGCTTTCTTT. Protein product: CASSLARGRTTEAFF.